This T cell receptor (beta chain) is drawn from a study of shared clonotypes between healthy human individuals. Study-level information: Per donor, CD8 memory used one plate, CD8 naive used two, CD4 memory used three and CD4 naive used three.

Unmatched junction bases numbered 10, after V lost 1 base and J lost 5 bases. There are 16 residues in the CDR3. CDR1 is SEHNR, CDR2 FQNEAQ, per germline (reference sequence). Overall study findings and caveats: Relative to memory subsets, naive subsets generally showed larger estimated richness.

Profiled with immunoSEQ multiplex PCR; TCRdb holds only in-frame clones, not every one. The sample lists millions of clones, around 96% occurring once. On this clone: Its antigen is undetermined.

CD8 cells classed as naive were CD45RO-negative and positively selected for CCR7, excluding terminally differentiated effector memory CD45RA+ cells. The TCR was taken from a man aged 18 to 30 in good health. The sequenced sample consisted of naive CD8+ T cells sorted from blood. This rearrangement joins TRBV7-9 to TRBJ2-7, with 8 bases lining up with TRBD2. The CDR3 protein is CASSLVWGLDPHEQYF. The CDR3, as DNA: TGTGCCAGCAGCTTAGTGTGGGGACTAGACCCCCACGAGCAGTACTTC.